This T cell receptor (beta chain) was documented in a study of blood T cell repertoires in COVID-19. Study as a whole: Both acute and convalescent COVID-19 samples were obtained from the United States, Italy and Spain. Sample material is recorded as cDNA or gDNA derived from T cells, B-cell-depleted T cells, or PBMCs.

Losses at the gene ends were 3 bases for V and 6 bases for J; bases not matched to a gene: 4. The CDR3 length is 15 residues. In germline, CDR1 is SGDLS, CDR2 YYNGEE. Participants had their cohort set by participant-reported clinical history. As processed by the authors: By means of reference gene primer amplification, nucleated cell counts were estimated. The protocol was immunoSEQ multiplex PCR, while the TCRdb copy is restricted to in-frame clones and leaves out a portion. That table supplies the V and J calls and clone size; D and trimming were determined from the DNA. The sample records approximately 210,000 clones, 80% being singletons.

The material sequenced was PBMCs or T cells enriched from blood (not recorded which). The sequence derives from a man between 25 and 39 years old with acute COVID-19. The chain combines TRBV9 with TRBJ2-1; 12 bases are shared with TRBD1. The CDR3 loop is CASSAGTGGFNEQFF. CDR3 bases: TGTGCCAGCAGCGCCGGGACAGGGGGCTTCAATGAGCAGTTCTTC. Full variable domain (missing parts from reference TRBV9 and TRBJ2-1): DSGVTQTPKHLITATGQRVTLRCSPRSGDLSVYWYQQSLDQGLQFLIQYYNGEERAKGNILERFSAQQFPDLHSELNLSSLELGDSALYFCASSAGTGGFNEQFFGPGTRLTVL.